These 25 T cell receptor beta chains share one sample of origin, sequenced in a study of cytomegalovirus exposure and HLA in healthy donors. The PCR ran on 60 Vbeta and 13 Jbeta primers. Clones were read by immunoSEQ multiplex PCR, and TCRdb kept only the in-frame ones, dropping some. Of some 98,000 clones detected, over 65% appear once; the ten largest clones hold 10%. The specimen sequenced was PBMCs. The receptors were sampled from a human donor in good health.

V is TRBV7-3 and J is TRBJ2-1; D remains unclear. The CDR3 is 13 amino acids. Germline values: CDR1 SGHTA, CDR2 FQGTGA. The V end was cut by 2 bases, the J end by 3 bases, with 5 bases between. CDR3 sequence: CASSLDSYNEQFF. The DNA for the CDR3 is TGTGCCAGCAGCTTAGATAGCTACAATGAGCAGTTCTTC.

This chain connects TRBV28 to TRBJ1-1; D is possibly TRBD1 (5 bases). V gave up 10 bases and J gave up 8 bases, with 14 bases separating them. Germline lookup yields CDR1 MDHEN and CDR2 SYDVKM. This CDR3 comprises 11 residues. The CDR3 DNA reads TGTGCCACCCTGCGGACACCCGAAGCTTTCTTT. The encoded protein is CATLRTPEAFF.

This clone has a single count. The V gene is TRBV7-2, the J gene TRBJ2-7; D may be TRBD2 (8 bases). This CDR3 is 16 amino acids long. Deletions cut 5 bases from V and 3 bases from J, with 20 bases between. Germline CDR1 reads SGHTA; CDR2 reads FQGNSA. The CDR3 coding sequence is TGTGCCAGCAGCCCCCCAGGGGGGACTAGGGTCTACGAGCAGTACTTC. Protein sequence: CASSPPGGTRVYEQYF.

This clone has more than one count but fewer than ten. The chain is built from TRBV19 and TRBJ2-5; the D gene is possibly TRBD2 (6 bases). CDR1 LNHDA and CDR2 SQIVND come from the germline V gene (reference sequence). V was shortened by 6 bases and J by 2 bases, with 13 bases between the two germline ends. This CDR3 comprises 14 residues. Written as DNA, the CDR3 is TGTGCCAGTAGCTACGGGAGTTGGCAAGAGACCCAGTACTTC. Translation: CASSYGSWQETQYF.

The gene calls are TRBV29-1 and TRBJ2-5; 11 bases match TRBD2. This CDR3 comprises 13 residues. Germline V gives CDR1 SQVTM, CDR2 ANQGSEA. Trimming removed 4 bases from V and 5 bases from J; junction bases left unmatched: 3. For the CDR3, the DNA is TGCAGCGTTGTAGCGGGAGGGCTTGAGACCCAGTACTTC. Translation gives CSVVAGGLETQYF.

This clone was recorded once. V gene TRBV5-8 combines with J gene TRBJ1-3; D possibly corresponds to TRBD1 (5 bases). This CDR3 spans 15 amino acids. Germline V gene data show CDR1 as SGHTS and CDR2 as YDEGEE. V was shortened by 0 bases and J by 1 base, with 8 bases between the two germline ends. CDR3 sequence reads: CASSLGAGSGNTIYF. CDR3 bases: TGTGCCAGCAGCTTGGGTGCAGGGTCTGGAAACACCATATATTTT. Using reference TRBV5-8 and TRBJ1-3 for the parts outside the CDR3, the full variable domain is EAGVTQSPTHLIKTRGQQATLRCSPISGHTSVYWYQQALGLGLQFLLWYDEGEERNRGNFPPRFSGRQFPNYSSELNVNALELEDSALYLCASSLGAGSGNTIYFGEGSWLTVV.

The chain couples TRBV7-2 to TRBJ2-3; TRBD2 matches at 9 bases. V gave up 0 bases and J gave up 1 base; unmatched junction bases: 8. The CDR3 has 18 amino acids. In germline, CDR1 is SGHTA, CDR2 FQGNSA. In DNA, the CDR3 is TGTGCCAGCAGCTTAGCCTCGGGGACTAGCTGGGGCACAGATACGCAGTATTTT. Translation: CASSLASGTSWGTDTQYF.

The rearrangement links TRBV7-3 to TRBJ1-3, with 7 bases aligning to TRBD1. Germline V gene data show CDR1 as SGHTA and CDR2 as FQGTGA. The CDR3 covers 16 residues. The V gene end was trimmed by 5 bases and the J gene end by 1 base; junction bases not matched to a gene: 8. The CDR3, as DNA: TGTGCCAGCAGCCCGGGACAGATGCAGTCTGGAAACACCATATATTTT. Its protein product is CASSPGQMQSGNTIYF.

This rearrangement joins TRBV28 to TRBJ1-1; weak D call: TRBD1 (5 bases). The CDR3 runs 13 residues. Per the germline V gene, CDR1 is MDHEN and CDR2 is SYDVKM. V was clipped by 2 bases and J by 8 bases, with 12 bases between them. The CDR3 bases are TGTGCCAGCAGTTTAGGGTCGACAGCCGAAGCTTTCTTT. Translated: CASSLGSTAEAFF.

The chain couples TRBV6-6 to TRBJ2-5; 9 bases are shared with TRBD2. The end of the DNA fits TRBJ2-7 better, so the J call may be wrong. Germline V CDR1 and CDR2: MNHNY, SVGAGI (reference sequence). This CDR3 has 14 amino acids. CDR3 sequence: CASQLAGSSYEQYF. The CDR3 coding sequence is TGTGCCAGCCAGCTAGCGGGAAGCTCCTACGAGCAGTACTTC.

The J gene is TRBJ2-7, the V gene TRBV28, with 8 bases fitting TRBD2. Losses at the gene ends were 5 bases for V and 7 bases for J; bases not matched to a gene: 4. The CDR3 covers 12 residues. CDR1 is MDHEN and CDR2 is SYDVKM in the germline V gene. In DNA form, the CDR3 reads TGTGCCAGCAGTACCGGCGGGAGGGAGCAGTACTTC. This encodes CASSTGGREQYF.

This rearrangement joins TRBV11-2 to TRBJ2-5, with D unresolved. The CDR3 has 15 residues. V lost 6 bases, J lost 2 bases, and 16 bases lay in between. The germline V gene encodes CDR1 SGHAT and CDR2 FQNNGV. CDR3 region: CASSHLSTFQETQYF. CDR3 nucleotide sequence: TGTGCCAGCAGTCACCTTAGCACCTTTCAAGAGACCCAGTACTTC.

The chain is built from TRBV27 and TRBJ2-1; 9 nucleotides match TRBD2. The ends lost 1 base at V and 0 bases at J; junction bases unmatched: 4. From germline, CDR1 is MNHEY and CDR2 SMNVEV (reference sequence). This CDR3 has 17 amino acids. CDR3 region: CASSLYSSGASYNEQFF. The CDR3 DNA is TGTGCCAGCAGTTTATATTCTAGCGGGGCCTCCTACAATGAGCAGTTCTTC.

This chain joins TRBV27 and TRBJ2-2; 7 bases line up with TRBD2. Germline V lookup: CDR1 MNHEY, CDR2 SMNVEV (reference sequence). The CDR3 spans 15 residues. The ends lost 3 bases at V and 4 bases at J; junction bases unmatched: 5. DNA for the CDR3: TGTGCCAGCAGTTTGAGGGAGGGGAGCACCGGGGAGCTGTTTTTT. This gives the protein CASSLREGSTGELFF.

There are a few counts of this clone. CDR3 in amino acids: CASSLGTGLHEQYF. The CDR3 region has the DNA TGTGCCAGCAGCTTAGGGACAGGGCTCCACGAGCAGTACTTC. This chain uses TRBV7-2 with TRBJ2-7, with TRBD1 matching over 8 bases. Germline V gene sequence: CDR1 SGHTA, CDR2 FQGNSA. J gave up 5 bases and V 1 base, and 4 bases lay outside the gene matches. The CDR3 covers 14 residues.

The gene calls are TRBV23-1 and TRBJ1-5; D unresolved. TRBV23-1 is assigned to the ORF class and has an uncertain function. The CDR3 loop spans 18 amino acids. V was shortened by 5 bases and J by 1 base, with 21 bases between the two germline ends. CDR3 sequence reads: CASSSREPCLWSNQPQHF. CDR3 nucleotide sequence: TGCGCCAGCAGTTCCCGGGAGCCTTGTTTATGGAGCAATCAGCCCCAGCATTTT.

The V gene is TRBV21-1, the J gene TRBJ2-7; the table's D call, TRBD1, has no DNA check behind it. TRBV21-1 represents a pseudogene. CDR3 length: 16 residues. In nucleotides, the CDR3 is TGTGCCAGCAGCACCCAACAGGGGGTGACTCTTCGGGAGCAGTACTTC. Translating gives CASSTQQGVTLREQYF.

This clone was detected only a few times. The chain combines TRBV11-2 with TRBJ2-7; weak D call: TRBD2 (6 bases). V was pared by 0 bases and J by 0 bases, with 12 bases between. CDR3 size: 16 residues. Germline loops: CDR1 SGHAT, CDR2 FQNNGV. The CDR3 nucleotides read TGTGCCAGCAGCTTAGAGGGGAGGAGGAGCTCCTACGAGCAGTACTTC. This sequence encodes CASSLEGRRSSYEQYF.

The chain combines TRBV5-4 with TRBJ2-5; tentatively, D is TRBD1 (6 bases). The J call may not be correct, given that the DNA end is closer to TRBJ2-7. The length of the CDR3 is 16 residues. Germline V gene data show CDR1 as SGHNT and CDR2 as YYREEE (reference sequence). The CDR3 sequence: CASSFGGPGVSYEQYF. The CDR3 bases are TGTGCCAGCAGCTTTGGCGGGCCAGGGGTCTCCTACGAGCAGTACTTC.

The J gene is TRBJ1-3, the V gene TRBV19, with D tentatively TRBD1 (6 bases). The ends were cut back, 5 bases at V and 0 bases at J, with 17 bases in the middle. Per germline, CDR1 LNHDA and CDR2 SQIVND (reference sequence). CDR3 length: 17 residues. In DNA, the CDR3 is TGTGCCAGTAGTTTCCCTTGGGGGACACGCTCTGGAAACACCATATATTTT. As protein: CASSFPWGTRSGNTIYF.

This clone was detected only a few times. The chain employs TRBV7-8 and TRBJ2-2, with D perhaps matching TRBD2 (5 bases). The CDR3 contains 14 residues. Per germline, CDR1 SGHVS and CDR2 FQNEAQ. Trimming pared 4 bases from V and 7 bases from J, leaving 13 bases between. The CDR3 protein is CASSSTAGFGELFF. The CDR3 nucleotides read TGTGCCAGCAGCTCCACGGCGGGTTTCGGGGAGCTGTTTTTT.

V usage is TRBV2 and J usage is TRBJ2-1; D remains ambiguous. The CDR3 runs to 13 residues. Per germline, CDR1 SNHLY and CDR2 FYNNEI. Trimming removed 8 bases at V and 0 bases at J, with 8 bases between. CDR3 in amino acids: CASLIDSYNEQFF. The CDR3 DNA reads TGTGCCAGCCTAATCGACTCCTACAATGAGCAGTTCTTC.

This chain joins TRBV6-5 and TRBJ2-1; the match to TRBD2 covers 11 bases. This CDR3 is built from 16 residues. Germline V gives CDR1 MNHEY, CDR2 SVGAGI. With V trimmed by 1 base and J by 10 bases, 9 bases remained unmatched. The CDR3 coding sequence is TGTGCCAGCAGTTACTGGCTAGCGGGAGGAATAGGGGAGCAGTTCTTC. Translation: CASSYWLAGGIGEQFF.

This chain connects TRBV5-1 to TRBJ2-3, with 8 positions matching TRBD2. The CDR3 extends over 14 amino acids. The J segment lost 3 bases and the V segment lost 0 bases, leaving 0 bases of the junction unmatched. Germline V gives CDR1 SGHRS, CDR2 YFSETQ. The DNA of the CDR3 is TGCGCCAGCAGCTTGGGACTAGCGACAGATACGCAGTATTTT. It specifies CASSLGLATDTQYF.

Here the CDR3 reads CASTSGQFYGYTF. As DNA, the CDR3 is TGTGCCAGCACATCGGGACAGTTCTATGGCTACACCTTC. The V call is TRBV6-4, the J call TRBJ1-2, with TRBD1 matching 7 bases. Germline V gives CDR1 MRHNA, CDR2 SNTAGT. This CDR3 is 13 amino acids long. V dropped 7 bases and J dropped 4; count of bases not matched to a gene: 6.